This T cell receptor beta chain was identified in a study of T cell responses to AZD1222 COVID-19 vaccine. Study results and limitations: Donors skewed white British and female; clonal diversity was possibly underestimated.

As concerns this clone: The antigen remains undetermined.

CDR3 length equals 17 residues. The ends lost 0 bases at V and 2 bases at J; junction bases unmatched: 3. CDR1 and CDR2 (germline): KGHSH, LQKENI. Repertoires were generated with immunoSEQ multiplex PCR, while TCRdb's copy carries only in-frame clones and drops some. The table has roughly 150,000 clones, around 90% seen once; the top ten hold 1.5% to 2%. The source is an adult in good health. The source was peripheral blood, collected on day 0 of AZD1222 vaccination. The chain joins TRBV18 to TRBJ2-3; 12 nucleotides match TRBD2. The CDR3 reads CASSPPGLAGPTDTQYF. The CDR3, as DNA: TGTGCCAGCTCACCACCGGGACTAGCGGGCCCCACAGATACGCAGTATTTT. Filled out from reference TRBV18 and TRBJ2-3, the complete variable domain reads NAGVMQNPRHLVRRRGQEARLRCSPMKGHSHVYWYRQLPEEGLKFMVYLQKENIIDESGMPKERFSAEFPKEGPSILRIQQVVRGDSAAYFCASSPPGLAGPTDTQYFGPGTRLTVL.